This T cell receptor (beta chain) was sequenced during a study of blood T cell repertoires in COVID-19. The repertoire was sequenced with immunoSEQ multiplex PCR; TCRdb's copy has only in-frame clones and lacks some. The top ten hold about 2% of the sample, which has about 190,000 clones, less than 90% seen once. Looked up from germline, CDR1 is LGHNA and CDR2 is YSLEER. The CDR3 covers 17 residues. The junction had 3 bases not matched to a gene; V was cut back by 0 bases and J by 7 bases. Sequencing input: peripheral blood. This receptor was identified in a man aged 65 to 79 with active or convalescent COVID-19. The chain carries TRBV4-3 and TRBJ2-1; 16 nucleotides agree with TRBD2. Here the CDR3 reads CASSQEGTSGRGNEQFF. The DNA of the CDR3 is TGCGCCAGCAGCCAAGAAGGGACTAGCGGGAGGGGGAATGAGCAGTTCTTC.